This T cell receptor beta chain was obtained from a study of blood T cell repertoires in COVID-19. Study in general: Spain, Italy and the United States supplied samples that represented acute and convalescent COVID-19. PBMCs, B-cell-depleted T cells, or T cells provided the cDNA or gDNA that made up the material.

This CDR3 region has 12 residues. The germline V gene encodes CDR1 GTSNPN and CDR2 SVGIG (reference sequence). Trimming left V 7 bases short and J 11 bases short, with 20 bases between. Per the authors' pipeline: Reference gene primer amplification gave nucleated cell count estimates. Only in-frame clones appear in the TCRdb table, and some are missing; sequencing was by immunoSEQ multiplex PCR. Clone size and V and J calls were adopted from that table, with D and trimming inferred from the DNA. Among roughly 500,000 clones listed, 70% to 90% were seen once. The sample taken for sequencing was peripheral blood. This chain joins TRBV30 and TRBJ1-1; D not resolved. This TCR came from a human donor in a cohort sampled during active COVID-19. CDR3 DNA sequence: TGTGCCTTCAGGACTGGTATAAGTGGTGCTTTCTTT. Protein product: CAFRTGISGAFF.